The clone carrying this TCR beta chain was seen once. The target antigen is unknown. Germline V gene sequence: CDR1 LGHNA, CDR2 YSLEER. Trimming cost V 0 bases and J 5 bases; bases outside gene matches: 7. The CDR3 spans 16 residues. Sequenced by immunoSEQ multiplex PCR; TCRdb stores in-frame clones only, minus some. Of around 6,600 clones detected, approximately 84% appear once; the ten largest clones hold about 7.6%. Samples were taken several times over chemoradiotherapy. These data originate in a study of chemoradiotherapy in HPV16-positive cancers. Study outcomes and limitations: Functional assays defining HPV-specific T cells used only a couple of HPV16-positive patients.

The sequence came from a human donor with HPV-associated anogenital cancer. Sequencing was performed on tumor tissue, taken from a patient who underwent chemoradiotherapy. The chain recombines TRBV4-3 with TRBJ2-3, with 8 bases matching TRBD1. The CDR3 loop is CASSQERTGIVDTQYF. As DNA, the CDR3 is TGCGCCAGCAGCCAAGAACGGACAGGGATCGTAGATACGCAGTATTTT.